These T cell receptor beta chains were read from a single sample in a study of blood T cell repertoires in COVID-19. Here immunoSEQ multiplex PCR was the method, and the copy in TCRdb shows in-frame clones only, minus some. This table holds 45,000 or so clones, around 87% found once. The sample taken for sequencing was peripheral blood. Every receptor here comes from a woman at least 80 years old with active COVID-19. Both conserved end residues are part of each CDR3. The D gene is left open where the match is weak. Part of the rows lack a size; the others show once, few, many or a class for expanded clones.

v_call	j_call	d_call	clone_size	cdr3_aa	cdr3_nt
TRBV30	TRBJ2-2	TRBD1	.	CAWSVGGQSTGELFF	TGTGCCTGGAGTGTAGGGGGCCAGTCTACCGGGGAGCTGTTTTTT
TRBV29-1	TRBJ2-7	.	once	CSVRDYEQYF	TGCAGCGTGAGGGATTACGAGCAGTACTTC
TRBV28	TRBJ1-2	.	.	CASQTGNYGYTF	TGTGCCAGCCAGACAGGAAACTATGGCTACACCTTC
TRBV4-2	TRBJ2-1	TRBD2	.	CASSQDAPRAGPYNEQFF	TGTGCCAGCAGCCAAGATGCCCCTCGAGCGGGGCCGTACAATGAGCAGTTCTTC
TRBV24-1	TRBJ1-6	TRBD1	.	CATSGDRGLPKDNSPLHF	TGTGCCACCAGTGGGGACAGGGGGCTCCCTAAAGATAATTCACCCCTCCACTTT
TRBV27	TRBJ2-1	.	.	CASSLRGSPPHKFF	TGTGCCAGCAGTTTAAGGGGCTCCCCCCCACACAAGTTCTTC
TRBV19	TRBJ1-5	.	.	CASSNFSPNQPQHF	TGTGCCAGTAGTAATTTTAGCCCGAATCAGCCCCAGCATTTT
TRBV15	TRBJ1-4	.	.	CATSRDLSVAGQLFF	TGTGCCACCAGCAGAGATCTTTCGGTTGCGGGGCAACTGTTTTTT
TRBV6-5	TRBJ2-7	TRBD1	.	CASSYTDRGEYEQYF	TGTGCCAGCAGTTACACGGACAGGGGCGAGTACGAGCAGTACTTC
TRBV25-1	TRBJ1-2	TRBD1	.	CASSGWTGEYGYTF	TGTGCCAGCAGTGGGTGGACAGGCGAGTATGGCTACACCTTC
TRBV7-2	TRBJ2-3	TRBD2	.	CASSQLRGLAGGQVDTQYF	TGTGCCAGCAGCCAGCTACGAGGACTAGCGGGGGGGCAGGTAGATACGCAGTATTTT
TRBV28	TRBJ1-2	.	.	CASRMDSLYGYTF	TGTGCCAGCAGGATGGACAGTCTCTATGGCTACACCTTC
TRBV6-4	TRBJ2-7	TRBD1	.	CASTPRGTGGNFYEQYF	TGTGCCAGCACTCCCAGGGGCACAGGGGGCAATTTTTACGAGCAGTACTTC
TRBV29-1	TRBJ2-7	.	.	CSVSGRGVYEQYF	TGCAGCGTCTCAGGGAGGGGGGTCTACGAGCAGTACTTC
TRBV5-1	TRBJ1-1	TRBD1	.	CASSLNRGANTEAFF	TGCGCCAGCAGCTTAAACAGGGGGGCGAACACTGAAGCTTTCTTT
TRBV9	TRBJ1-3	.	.	CASSVTALASGNTIYF	TGTGCCAGCAGCGTTACAGCCCTAGCCTCTGGAAACACCATATATTTT
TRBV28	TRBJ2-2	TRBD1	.	CASSSSGTGNTGELFF	TGTGCCAGCAGTTCATCCGGGACAGGGAACACCGGGGAGCTGTTTTTT
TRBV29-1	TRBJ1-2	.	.	CSVVREYGYTF	TGCAGCGTTGTGAGGGAGTATGGCTACACCTTC
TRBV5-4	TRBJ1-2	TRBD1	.	CASSQGQASSGYTF	TGTGCCAGCAGCCAGGGACAGGCTTCAAGCGGCTACACCTTC
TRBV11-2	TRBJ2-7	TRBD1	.	CASSPDRGYEQYF	TGTGCCAGCAGCCCGGACAGGGGCTACGAGCAGTACTTC
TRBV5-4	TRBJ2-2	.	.	CASSLPGRTGELFF	TGTGCCAGCAGCTTGCCGGGAAGGACCGGGGAGCTGTTTTTT
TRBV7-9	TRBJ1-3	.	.	CASSLGGAGNTIYF	TGTGCCAGCAGCTTAGGGGGAGCTGGAAACACCATATATTTT
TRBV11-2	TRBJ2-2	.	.	CASNRVGELFF	TGTGCCAGCAATCGGGTCGGGGAGCTGTTTTTT
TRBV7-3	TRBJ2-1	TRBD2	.	CASSPGTSVNEQFF	TGTGCCAGCAGCCCGGGGACTAGCGTCAATGAGCAGTTCTTC
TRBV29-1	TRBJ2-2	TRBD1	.	CSVDGTGNTGELFF	TGCAGCGTGGACGGGACAGGGAACACCGGGGAGCTGTTTTTT
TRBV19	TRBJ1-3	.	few	CATKLAGGNTIYF	TGTGCCACAAAACTGGCGGGAGGAAACACCATATATTTT
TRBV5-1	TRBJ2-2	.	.	CASSFDTASPPDTGELFF	TGCGCCAGCAGCTTCGATACTGCCTCCCCTCCCGATACCGGGGAGCTGTTTTTT
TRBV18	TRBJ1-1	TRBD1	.	CASSPGLRGVNTEAFF	TGTGCCAGCTCACCGGGGCTCAGGGGGGTGAACACTGAAGCTTTCTTT
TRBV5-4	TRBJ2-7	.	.	CASSVDGMYEQYF	TGTGCCAGCAGCGTCGACGGGATGTACGAGCAGTACTTC
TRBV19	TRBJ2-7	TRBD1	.	CASAPGQGLGQYF	TGTGCCAGTGCTCCGGGACAGGGCCTCGGGCAGTACTTC
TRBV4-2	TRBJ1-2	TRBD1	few	CASSHPGQDYGYTF	TGTGCCAGCAGCCACCCGGGACAGGACTATGGCTACACCTTC
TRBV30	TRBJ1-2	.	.	CAWTQDNYGYTF	TGTGCCTGGACGCAGGATAACTATGGCTACACCTTC
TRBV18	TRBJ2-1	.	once	CASSRATGPDTYNEQFF	TGTGCCAGCTCAAGGGCCACAGGACCCGACACCTACAATGAGCAGTTCTTC
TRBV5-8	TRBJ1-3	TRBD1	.	CASSRTEGTGPYFSGNTIYF	TGTGCCAGCAGCCGAACCGAGGGGACAGGGCCTTATTTCTCTGGAAACACCATATATTTT
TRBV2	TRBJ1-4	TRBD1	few	CATGDRGGEKLFF	TGTGCCACCGGGGACAGGGGAGGGGAAAAACTGTTTTTT
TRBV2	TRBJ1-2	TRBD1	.	CASSGQGYGYTF	TGTGCCAGCAGTGGACAGGGGTATGGCTACACCTTC
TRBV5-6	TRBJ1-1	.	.	CASSLRGANTEAFF	TGTGCCAGCAGCTTGCGGGGGGCTAACACTGAAGCTTTCTTT
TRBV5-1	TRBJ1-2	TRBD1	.	CASSLAQGVGGYTF	TGCGCCAGCAGCTTGGCACAGGGGGTAGGTGGCTACACCTTC
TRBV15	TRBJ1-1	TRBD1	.	CATSREWTGPYTEAFF	TGTGCCACCAGCAGAGAGTGGACAGGGCCGTACACTGAAGCTTTCTTT
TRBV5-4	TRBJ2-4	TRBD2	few	CASSFRTSGAAKNIQYF	TGTGCCAGCAGCTTCCGAACTAGCGGGGCCGCAAAAAACATTCAGTACTTC
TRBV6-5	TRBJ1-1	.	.	CAIRRGMNTEAFF	TGTGCCATCAGGCGGGGGATGAACACTGAAGCTTTCTTT